This paragraph reports one TCR beta chain. Its antigen is still unknown. This record comes from a study of T cell responses to AZD1222 COVID-19 vaccine. Findings and limits, study-wide: Clonal diversity was possibly underestimated, and white British individuals and females predominated among donors. Baseline seropositivity occurred in only six or seven AZD1222 recipients.

The repertoire was sequenced with immunoSEQ multiplex PCR; TCRdb's copy has only in-frame clones and lacks some. The sample yields about 180,000 clones, roughly 91% seen once. The V gene's germline CDR1 is LGHDT and CDR2 YNNKEL (reference sequence). This CDR3 has 16 residues. V lost 1 base, J lost 7 bases, and 6 bases stayed unmatched. The gene calls are TRBV3-1 (or the pseudogene TRBV3-2) and TRBJ1-6, with TRBD1 matching over 8 bases. Here the sequenced sample was peripheral blood, taken 28 days after the second AZD1222 dose. This clonotype originated in an adult who received the AZD1222 COVID-19 vaccine. The CDR3 DNA follows: TGTGCCAGCAGCCAAGGAGGACAGGGCAGGAATTCACCCCTCCACTTT. This encodes CASSQGGQGRNSPLHF.